This T cell receptor (beta chain) was profiled in a study of blood T cell repertoires in COVID-19. Study information: Italy, Spain and the United States were the sources of the convalescent and acute COVID-19 samples. The cDNA or gDNA used as material had been derived from T cells, B-cell-depleted T cells, or PBMCs.

V was clipped by 3 bases and J by 5 bases; unmatched bases: 17. The length of the CDR3 is 19 residues. Germline CDR1 is MNHNS and CDR2 is SASEGT. Authors' processing steps: Estimation of nucleated cell counts was performed using reference gene primer amplification. Clones were read by immunoSEQ multiplex PCR, and TCRdb kept only the in-frame ones, dropping some. V and J calls plus clone size are reproduced from that table; the DNA served to infer D and trimming. The repertoire holds tens of thousands of clones, with around four fifths as singletons. The receptor's source is a man aged 50 to 59 with acute or convalescent COVID-19. Sequencing was carried out using peripheral blood. The J gene is TRBJ2-7, the V gene TRBV6-1; 12 bases line up with TRBD2. The CDR3 here is CASSDTGLAGGTLGNEQYF. DNA for the CDR3: TGTGCCAGCAGTGACACGGGACTAGCGGGCGGAACCTTAGGGAACGAGCAGTACTTC.